This section outlines one T cell receptor beta chain sequence together with its context. CDR3 length: 14 amino acids. Trimming pared 4 bases from V and 5 bases from J, leaving 13 bases between. In germline, CDR1 is KGHDR, CDR2 SFDVKD. During its preparation, the TCRbeta library received unique molecular identifiers. TCRdb recomputed calls from the PCR reads with MiXCR, one row per CDR3 protein. The data contain about 78,000 distinct CDR3 sequences, less than 15% of them singletons. This sample was included in a study of T-cell reconstitution after alpha-beta-depleted transplantation in children. The source was PBMCs, mostly from graft donor cells, collected 180 days after TCRalphabeta/CD19-depleted stem cell transplant. This TCR derives from a male patient between 2 and 10 years old who had a stem cell transplant for acute lymphoblastic leukemia, so the T cells may come from the graft donor. The chain combines TRBV24-1 with TRBJ1-2, with D perhaps TRBD1 (6 bases). The CDR3 DNA sequence: TGTGCCACCAGTGACACCGGGACACAGTATGGCTACACCTTC. This translates into CATSDTGTQYGYTF.